This TCR beta chain derives from a study of shared clonotypes between healthy human individuals. The overall study: Used for every donor were three CD4 naive, three CD4 memory, two CD8 naive and one CD8 memory plate.

Trimming removed 5 bases at V and 8 bases at J, with 16 bases between. CDR1 is SSHAT, CDR2 FNYEAQ, per germline (reference sequence). The CDR3 spans 14 residues. This clone was seen just once. The repertoire was sequenced with immunoSEQ multiplex PCR; TCRdb's copy has only in-frame clones and lacks some. Of 2 million to 3 million clones listed, roughly 93% are singletons. Input material: naive CD4+ T cells from PBMCs. Documented subset: CD45RA+ positively selected. The chain uses TRBV7-7 and TRBJ2-1, with D uncertain. The clonotype originates from a man in his late teens or twenties in good health. Some clones in this sample may be carry-over from other donors' samples. In nucleotides, the CDR3 is TGTGCCAGCAGCGTTTCCGGCGGAGAACATGAGCAGTTCTTC. Translation: CASSVSGGEHEQFF.